Listed here is a single TCR beta chain. The data are from a study of blood T cell repertoires in COVID-19. The cohort comprised adults aged about 18 to 100 years residing in approximately 25 US areas. Participant-reported clinical history was the basis for cohort assignment. Per the germline V gene, CDR1 is MNHEY and CDR2 is SMNVEV (reference sequence). Trimming took 6 bases from V and 6 from J, leaving 27 bases between them. The CDR3 extends over 18 amino acids. Generated by immunoSEQ multiplex PCR, the TCRdb table keeps only in-frame clones and is missing some. The table has approximately 260,000 clones, around 90% seen once.

What was sequenced was PBMCs or T cells enriched from blood (not recorded which). The chain has TRBV27 and TRBJ2-1; the D gene is possibly TRBD1 (5 bases). This clonotype originated in a woman aged 30 to 39 with acute COVID-19. CDR3 bases: TGTGCCAGCAGGGAACGGACACTTCCCGCTGGACCGGGCAATGAGCAGTTCTTC. It yields the protein CASRERTLPAGPGNEQFF.